Listed below are T cell receptor beta chains from one sample, sequenced in a study of blood T cell repertoires in COVID-19. The data were produced by immunoSEQ multiplex PCR, yet TCRdb's version contains in-frame clones alone and is incomplete. The sample contains approximately 200,000 clones, 70% to 90% of which appear only once. Sample: peripheral blood. These receptors came from a man between 60 and 75 years old with acute or convalescent COVID-19. Each CDR3 is given with its conserved first and last residue. The order of the fields is D gene, V gene, J gene, CDR3 protein. The D gene is left open where the match is weak.

D: .
V: TRBV11-2
J: TRBJ2-1
CDR3: CASSLSRGTEQFF

D: TRBD2
V: TRBV2
J: TRBJ2-2
CDR3: CASRRESTGELFF

D: .
V: TRBV19
J: TRBJ1-5
CDR3: CASNNQGVSNQPQHF

D: TRBD1
V: TRBV10-3
J: TRBJ2-3
CDR3: CATQGAGTDTQYF

D: TRBD2
V: TRBV15
J: TRBJ2-5
CDR3: CATSGYGLAARETQYF

D: .
V: TRBV28
J: TRBJ2-7
CDR3: CASSSGVLEQYF

D: .
V: TRBV11-3
J: TRBJ2-7
CDR3: CASSLEAGSSYEQYF

D: .
V: TRBV7-2
J: TRBJ1-1
CDR3: CASSRMRGEAFF

D: TRBD2
V: TRBV27
J: TRBJ2-7
CDR3: CARWGLAGFDEQYF

D: .
V: TRBV18
J: TRBJ1-2
CDR3: CASSDSRNYGYTF

D: .
V: TRBV19
J: TRBJ2-1
CDR3: CATINRDNEQFF

D: TRBD1
V: TRBV24-1
J: TRBJ2-1
CDR3: CATSDPPGQGRDEQFF

D: TRBD1
V: TRBV28
J: TRBJ1-5
CDR3: CASSSLRDSYNQPQHF

D: .
V: TRBV19
J: TRBJ1-2
CDR3: CASTRDRGYTF

D: .
V: TRBV14
J: TRBJ2-6
CDR3: CASSHQGLSGANVLTF

D: .
V: TRBV5-1
J: TRBJ2-5
CDR3: CASSLAGTSGETQYF

D: TRBD2
V: TRBV11-1
J: TRBJ2-1
CDR3: CASSLVAGGPNEQFF

D: .
V: TRBV6-5
J: TRBJ1-3
CDR3: CASSQGGNTIYF

D: .
V: TRBV21-1
J: TRBJ2-2
CDR3: CASSKMGTGPGPRGGELFF

D: .
V: TRBV2
J: TRBJ2-7
CDR3: CASRAAPTGEQYF

D: .
V: TRBV5-1
J: TRBJ1-1
CDR3: CASSLTAGFNTEAFF

D: .
V: TRBV4-3
J: TRBJ2-1
CDR3: CASSQGTINEQFF

D: .
V: TRBV6-5
J: TRBJ1-2
CDR3: CASRPPGREDGYTF

D: .
V: TRBV7-8
J: TRBJ2-7
CDR3: CASSLDRGIGYF

D: .
V: TRBV3-1/TRBV3-2
J: TRBJ2-7
CDR3: CASSPTSSVVEQYF

D: TRBD2
V: TRBV10-3
J: TRBJ2-1
CDR3: CAISPTSGTYSRNNEQFF

D: TRBD2
V: TRBV2
J: TRBJ2-1
CDR3: CASSRTSGRSFF

D: TRBD2
V: TRBV9
J: TRBJ2-3
CDR3: CASSPRLGTSGRDTQYF

D: .
V: TRBV7-2
J: TRBJ1-3
CDR3: CASSLGRAGNTIYF

D: TRBD1
V: TRBV7-9
J: TRBJ1-1
CDR3: CASSLRDRASSNTEAFF

D: TRBD2
V: TRBV7-3
J: TRBJ2-1
CDR3: CASSRSGGSTYNEQFF

D: TRBD2
V: TRBV4-1
J: TRBJ2-3
CDR3: CASSPTPGRSDTQYF

D: TRBD2
V: TRBV7-2
J: TRBJ2-2
CDR3: CASSLPKAGGPGELFF

D: .
V: TRBV7-9
J: TRBJ2-3
CDR3: CASSSTADTQYF

D: .
V: TRBV21-1
J: TRBJ1-2
CDR3: CASQADRESYGYTF

D: .
V: TRBV5-5
J: TRBJ1-3
CDR3: CASSLAGAPGNTIYF

D: TRBD2
V: TRBV5-1
J: TRBJ2-7
CDR3: CASSLGLANSYEQYF

D: TRBD1
V: TRBV5-4
J: TRBJ1-1
CDR3: CASSRGQQNTEAFF

D: TRBD2
V: TRBV9
J: TRBJ2-1
CDR3: CASSGGGLAGYSYNEQFF

D: .
V: TRBV19
J: TRBJ2-5
CDR3: CASSIETGTYIETQYF

D: .
V: TRBV28
J: TRBJ2-7
CDR3: CASSELQGRSYEQYF

D: TRBD1
V: TRBV19
J: TRBJ2-7
CDR3: CASSFSGTGRHEQYF

D: TRBD1
V: TRBV18
J: TRBJ1-5
CDR3: CASSSDRGGSNQPQHF

D: .
V: TRBV2
J: TRBJ1-2
CDR3: CASSEGGVHGYTF

D: TRBD1
V: TRBV28
J: TRBJ1-5
CDR3: CASSSGTVYNQPQHF

D: TRBD1
V: TRBV2
J: TRBJ2-5
CDR3: CASGWDSKETQYF

D: .
V: TRBV7-5
J: TRBJ2-1
CDR3: CIRGEQFF

D: .
V: TRBV7-6
J: TRBJ1-5
CDR3: CASSLETGQPQHF

D: .
V: TRBV14
J: TRBJ2-7
CDR3: CASSQDLYEQYF

D: .
V: TRBV7-3
J: TRBJ1-6
CDR3: CASSLNGGSNSPLHF

D: TRBD1
V: TRBV6-5
J: TRBJ1-1
CDR3: CASSSPQGGNTEAFF

D: TRBD2
V: TRBV6-5
J: TRBJ2-2
CDR3: CASAFDNSGNRELFF

D: .
V: TRBV28
J: TRBJ2-6
CDR3: CASTTSGTWSSGANVLTF

D: TRBD1
V: TRBV27
J: TRBJ2-1
CDR3: CASRMGQGPSNEQFF

D: TRBD2
V: TRBV5-4
J: TRBJ2-7
CDR3: CASSQGLAYEQYF

D: .
V: TRBV20-1
J: TRBJ2-1
CDR3: CSASNIRREVLNEQFF